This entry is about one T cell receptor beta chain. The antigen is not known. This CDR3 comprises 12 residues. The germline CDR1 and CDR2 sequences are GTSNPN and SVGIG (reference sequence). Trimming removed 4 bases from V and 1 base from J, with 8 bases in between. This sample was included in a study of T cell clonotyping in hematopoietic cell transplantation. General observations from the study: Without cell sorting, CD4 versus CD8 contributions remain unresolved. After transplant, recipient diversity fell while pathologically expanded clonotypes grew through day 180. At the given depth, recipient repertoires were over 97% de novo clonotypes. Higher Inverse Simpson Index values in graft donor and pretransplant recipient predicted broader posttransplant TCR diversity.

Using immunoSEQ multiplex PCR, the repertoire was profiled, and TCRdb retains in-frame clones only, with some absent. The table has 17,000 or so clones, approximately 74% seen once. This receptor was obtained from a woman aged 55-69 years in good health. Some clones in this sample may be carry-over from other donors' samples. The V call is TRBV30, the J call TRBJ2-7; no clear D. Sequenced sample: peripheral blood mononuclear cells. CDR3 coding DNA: TGTGCCTGGAAAGGTCTGTCCTACGAGCAGTACTTC. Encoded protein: CAWKGLSYEQYF. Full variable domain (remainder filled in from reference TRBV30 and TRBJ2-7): SQTIHQWPATLVQPVGSPLSLECTVEGTSNPNLYWYRQAAGRGLQLLFYSVGIGQISSEVPQNLSASRPQDRQFILSSKKLLLSDSGFYLCAWKGLSYEQYFGPGTRLTVT.